This T cell receptor (beta chain) was recorded in a study of cytomegalovirus exposure and HLA in healthy donors. A note on this clone: No antigen is known for it.

Primers for the PCR totalled 60 Vbeta and 13 Jbeta. Clones were sequenced by immunoSEQ multiplex PCR, and TCRdb holds only the in-frame ones, with some missing. In all, the sample yields about 120,000 clones. General study findings and limits: A later analysis found TCR association rates differed by HLA locus, highest for DRB1 and lowest for HLA-C. Roughly uniform depth of sequencing across donors was assumed in presence/absence analyses.

This CDR3 has 9 amino acids. Trimming shortened V by 6 bases and J by 7 bases, and 6 bases separated the two germline ends. Germline V gene lookup returns CDR1 DFQATT and CDR2 SNEGSKA (reference sequence). Each donor was healthy, and each was a bone marrow donor. The genes are TRBV20-1 and TRBJ1-2; D is uncertain. This receptor was obtained from a young man in good health and CMV-seronegative. The sample consisted of PBMCs. The chain's CDR3 is CSAAGGYTF. The CDR3 nucleotides read TGCAGTGCCGCGGGTGGCTACACCTTC.